Each of the 29 T cell receptor beta chains below was sequenced from the same sample in a study of lymphopenia after photon versus proton radiotherapy. Clones were sequenced by immunoSEQ multiplex PCR, and TCRdb holds only the in-frame ones, with some missing. The repertoire has roughly 45,000 clones, 85% to 90% of them found once; the top ten carry about 2.2%. This specimen consisted of peripheral blood, obtained from a patient treated with photon-based radiotherapy. Receptors were obtained from a man aged 40-50 years with gastric cancer.

V gene TRBV7-8 combines with J gene TRBJ2-7, with TRBD1 identical over 9 bases. CDR1 and CDR2 from the germline V gene are SGHVS and FQNEAQ. CDR3 size: 15 residues. The trim removed 2 bases at V and 2 bases at J, leaving 4 bases unmatched. Here the CDR3 DNA reads TGTGCCAGCAGCTTAAGGACAGGGGAAACCTACGAGCAGTACTTC. This gives the protein CASSLRTGETYEQYF.

J is TRBJ2-2 and V is TRBV6-4; D tentatively reads TRBD1 or TRBD2 (6 bases each). This CDR3 comprises 15 residues. Per the germline V gene, CDR1 is MRHNA and CDR2 is SNTAGT. The V end lost 3 bases, the J end lost 1 base, and 9 bases lay between the germline ends. CDR3 DNA sequence: TGTGCCAGCAGTGATAGGGGGGAGAACACCGGGGAGCTGTTTTTT. It codes for CASSDRGENTGELFF.

This clone has a single count. The rearrangement links TRBV10-3 to TRBJ1-1; the D is unclear. The germline gives CDR1 ENHRY, CDR2 SYGVKD. The CDR3 runs to 12 residues. The germline V and J ends were trimmed by 0 bases and 7 bases, with 6 bases remaining between them. The CDR3 is CAISESWYEAFF. CDR3 coding DNA: TGTGCCATCAGTGAGTCGTGGTATGAAGCTTTCTTT.

The V call is TRBV13, the J call TRBJ2-1; unclear D gene. The V gene lost 4 bases and the J gene lost 10 bases, with 11 bases spanning the gap. CDR3 size: 12 residues. Germline CDR1 PRHDT, CDR2 FYEKMQ (reference sequence). CDR3 loop: CASSSEPAEQFF. The CDR3 bases are TGTGCCAGCAGCTCCGAGCCAGCCGAGCAGTTCTTC.

The chain has TRBV18 and TRBJ2-1, with D possibly matching TRBD1 (6 bases). In germline, CDR1 is KGHSH, CDR2 LQKENI. The CDR3 is 13 amino acids. Between the trimmed V and J ends, which lost 3 bases and 6 bases, there was a span of 9 bases. The CDR3 here is CASSPDSFNEQFF. In nucleotides, the CDR3 is TGTGCCAGCTCACCGGACAGTTTCAATGAGCAGTTCTTC.

The rearrangement links TRBV27 to TRBJ1-4; 8 bases match TRBD1. Germline assignment: CDR1 MNHEY and CDR2 SMNVEV (reference sequence). This CDR3 has 19 residues. The V and J ends lost 2 bases and 4 bases, in that order; junction bases with no gene match: 15. In DNA form, the CDR3 reads TGTGCCAGCAGTTTAGCTACCAGGGGGCCGGAGGGGATTAATGAAAAACTGTTTTTT. It is translated as CASSLATRGPEGINEKLFF.

This clone was observed a handful of times. The genes are TRBV10-1 and TRBJ1-5, with 7 bases matching TRBD1. V lost 9 bases and J lost 10; bases outside the gene matches: 12. CDR3 length equals 13 residues. CDR1 WNHNN and CDR2 SYGVQD come from the germline V gene (reference sequence). CDR3 coding DNA: TGCGCCAGGAAGAGGGGGCGGAAGGGACCCCAGCATTTT. As protein: CARKRGRKGPQHF.

This clone was seen a single time. The chain links TRBV5-6 to TRBJ2-2, with 11 bases matching TRBD1. Germline V lookup: CDR1 SGHDT, CDR2 YYEEEE. J was trimmed by 4 bases and V by 4 bases; bases with no gene match: 6. This CDR3 contains 16 residues. CDR3 protein: CASSGQGARGTGELFF. The CDR3, as DNA: TGTGCCAGCAGCGGACAGGGGGCGCGCGGCACCGGGGAGCTGTTTTTT.

This clone was seen just once. The genes are TRBV15 and TRBJ2-3; 12 bases are shared with TRBD2. CDR3 length: 16 residues. Trimming at V came to 5 bases and at J to 5 bases, leaving 8 bases not matched to a gene. The germline CDR1 and CDR2 sequences are LNHNV and YYDKDF (reference sequence). The CDR3 sequence is CATSAMTSGGKDTQYF. DNA for the CDR3: TGTGCCACCAGCGCTATGACTAGCGGGGGAAAAGATACGCAGTATTTT.

The chain combines TRBV6-5 with TRBJ2-2; D gene unclear. CDR3 length equals 14 residues. Trimming took 5 bases from V and 1 from J, leaving 8 bases between them. Germline V CDR1 and CDR2: MNHEY, SVGAGI. In nucleotides, the CDR3 is TGTGCCAGCAGTCAGGTCCGGAACACCGGGGAGCTGTTTTTT. Translating gives CASSQVRNTGELFF.

The gene calls are TRBV19 and TRBJ2-3; D is possibly TRBD2 (5 bases). The CDR3 runs to 16 residues. Germline loops: CDR1 LNHDA, CDR2 SQIVND (reference sequence). V lost 3 bases, J lost 11 bases, and 24 bases lay in between. In DNA, the CDR3 is TGTGCCAGTAGTATCGGTGGCCAAATCTTCGGGGTGGGGCAGTATTTT. Protein product: CASSIGGQIFGVGQYF.

The genes are TRBV2 and TRBJ1-5; the match to TRBD1 covers 9 bases. Unmatched junction bases numbered 8, after V lost 3 bases and J lost 5 bases. The CDR3 consists of 16 residues. Germline CDR1 is SNHLY and CDR2 is FYNNEI. CDR3 bases: TGTGCCAGCAGTGATCGTACAGGGGGCTTAGATCAGCCCCAGCATTTT. Its translation is CASSDRTGGLDQPQHF.

The rearrangement links TRBV9 to TRBJ2-5, with 7 bases aligning to TRBD2. This CDR3 is 16 amino acids long. Germline CDR1 SGDLS, CDR2 YYNGEE. With V trimmed by 4 bases and J by 2 bases, 11 bases remained unmatched. The DNA of the CDR3 is TGTGCCAGCAGCCCCCTCCTAGAGGGAGGGCAAGAGACCCAGTACTTC. Amino acid sequence: CASSPLLEGGQETQYF.

The rearrangement uses TRBV2 and TRBJ1-6, with 9 bases lining up with TRBD1. The CDR3 covers 14 residues. The trim removed 7 bases at V and 10 bases at J, leaving 8 bases unmatched. Germline V gene sequence: CDR1 SNHLY, CDR2 FYNNEI. The CDR3 loop reads CASNSGQGWSPLHF. In nucleotides, the CDR3 is TGTGCCAGCAATTCGGGACAGGGATGGTCACCCCTCCACTTT. The entire variable domain, with the rest obtained from reference TRBV2 and TRBJ1-6, is as follows: EPEVTQTPSHQVTQMGQEVILRCVPISNHLYFYWYRQILGQKVEFLVSFYNNEISEKSEIFDDQFSVERPDGSNFTLKIRSTKLEDSAMYFCASNSGQGWSPLHFGNGTRLTVT.

This clone appeared once. CDR3 in DNA: TGTGCCACCGCGTTGGGATGGACTGAAGCTTTCTTT. Amino acids: CATALGWTEAFF. The chain employs TRBV19 and TRBJ1-1; D is unresolved. The V end was cut by 10 bases, the J end by 5 bases, with 14 bases between. Looked up from germline, CDR1 is LNHDA and CDR2 is SQIVND (reference sequence). The CDR3 totals 12 residues. Complete variable domain (other parts from reference TRBV19 and TRBJ1-1): DGGITQSPKYLFRKEGQNVTLSCEQNLNHDAMYWYRQDPGQGLRLIYYSQIVNDFQKGDIAEGYSVSREKKESFPLTVTSAQKNPTAFYLCATALGWTEAFFGQGTRLTVV.

The rearrangement uses TRBV10-3 and TRBJ2-5, with D uncertain. There are 16 residues in the CDR3. Germline assignment: CDR1 ENHRY and CDR2 SYGVKD. V was trimmed by 1 base and J by 2 bases, leaving 14 bases between them. The CDR3 DNA sequence: TGTGCCATCAGTGAGTTCATAACGGCGTATCAAGAGACCCAGTACTTC. This gives the protein CAISEFITAYQETQYF.

This clone is medium-sized. CDR3 DNA: TGTGCCAGCAGCTTAGTTATGGGACAGGTGCGCACTGAAGCTTTCTTT. It translates to CASSLVMGQVRTEAFF. The chain joins TRBV11-2 to TRBJ1-1; the match to TRBD1 covers 8 bases. With 1 base clipped from V and 4 bases from J, the junction kept 8 bases outside the gene matches. CDR1 is SGHAT and CDR2 is FQNNGV in the germline V gene. The CDR3 sequence is 16 residues long.

This clone was observed once. The chain recombines TRBV25-1 with TRBJ2-7; D not resolved. Deletions cut 7 bases from V and 1 base from J, with 5 bases between. CDR3 length: 11 residues. Germline CDR1 and CDR2: MGHDK and SYGVNS. CDR3 DNA sequence: TGTGCCAGCACCGTATCCTACGAGCAGTACTTC. Amino acid sequence: CASTVSYEQYF.

CDR3 amino acids: CASSGDRGQGYTF. The CDR3 bases are TGTGCCAGCAGTGGGGACAGGGGGCAAGGCTACACCTTC. The chain uses TRBV6-5 and TRBJ1-2; 12 nucleotides align to TRBD1. Trimming took 5 bases from V and 8 from J; bases not matched to a gene: 3. The CDR3 is 13 amino acids. The germline V gene encodes CDR1 MNHEY and CDR2 SVGAGI.

The sample holds one count of this clone. V is TRBV28 and J is TRBJ2-7; 7 bases agree with TRBD1. Trimming took 8 bases from V and 6 from J; bases not matched to a gene: 7. The CDR3 runs 12 residues. Germline V CDR1 and CDR2: MDHEN, SYDVKM. CDR3: CASPDRVGEQYF. As DNA, the CDR3 is TGTGCCAGCCCTGACAGGGTCGGCGAGCAGTACTTC.

The rearrangement joins TRBV19 to TRBJ2-3, with D tentatively TRBD2 (5 bases). CDR3 length: 15 residues. The V end lost 7 bases, the J end lost 0 bases, and 14 bases lay between the germline ends. Germline CDR1 and CDR2: LNHDA and SQIVND (reference sequence). The CDR3 bases are TGTGCCAGTACCGAGGGCGGCCTGAGCACAGATACGCAGTATTTT. Its translation is CASTEGGLSTDTQYF.

The V call is TRBV18, the J call TRBJ2-1; the match to TRBD1 covers 9 bases. The CDR3 spans 15 residues. The V segment lost 4 bases and the J segment 2 bases; nucleotides outside the gene matches: 3. Germline V gene sequence: CDR1 KGHSH, CDR2 LQKENI. This CDR3 is CASSRGQGTYNEQFF. DNA of the CDR3: TGTGCCAGCTCACGGGGACAGGGAACCTACAATGAGCAGTTCTTC.

The V gene is TRBV11-3, the J gene TRBJ2-1; TRBD2 agrees at 7 bases. There are 13 residues in the CDR3. Germline CDR1 and CDR2: SGHNT and YENEEA. The junction had 6 bases not matched to a gene; V was cut back by 5 bases and J by 8 bases. DNA for the CDR3: TGTGCCAGCAGCCTGTCTAGCGGCGATGAGCAGTTCTTC. Its translation is CASSLSSGDEQFF.

The chain has TRBV6-4 and TRBJ1-1, with D hard to call. Trimming cost V 4 bases and J 1 base, with 10 bases left between them. Germline-derived CDR1 and CDR2 are MRHNA and SNTAGT. The CDR3 is made up of 14 amino acids. DNA for the CDR3: TGTGCCAGCAGTGCTTCGACTGCGAACACTGAAGCTTTCTTT. It encodes CASSASTANTEAFF.

The chain combines TRBV11-3 with TRBJ2-2; unclear D gene. Deletions cut 2 bases from V and 0 bases from J, with 7 bases between. Germline V gene data show CDR1 as SGHNT and CDR2 as YENEEA. CDR3 size: 15 residues. The CDR3 region is CASSLSRANTGELFF. The CDR3 bases are TGTGCCAGCAGCTTATCGCGCGCGAACACCGGGGAGCTGTTTTTT.

CDR3 in amino acids: CASSIAEGGGGYTF. The CDR3 nucleotides read TGTGCCAGTAGTATAGCGGAAGGAGGGGGTGGCTACACCTTC. The rearrangement links TRBV19 to TRBJ1-2; TRBD1 is a possible D gene (6 bases). The CDR3 covers 14 residues. Germline-derived CDR1 and CDR2 are LNHDA and SQIVND (reference sequence). The germline V and J ends were trimmed by 1 base and 7 bases, with 13 bases remaining between them. The full variable domain, with the rest looked up from reference TRBV19 and TRBJ1-2, is DGGITQSPKYLFRKEGQNVTLSCEQNLNHDAMYWYRQDPGQGLRLIYYSQIVNDFQKGDIAEGYSVSREKKESFPLTVTSAQKNPTAFYLCASSIAEGGGGYTFGSGTRLTVV.

The J gene is TRBJ1-4, the V gene TRBV19; maybe TRBD1 (5 bases). Germline assignment: CDR1 LNHDA and CDR2 SQIVND (reference sequence). The germline V and J ends were trimmed by 8 bases and 8 bases, with 15 bases remaining between them. The CDR3 runs to 13 residues. The CDR3 DNA reads as TGTGCCAGTGGGTTAGGGGTTGGCGAAAAACTGTTTTTT. It encodes CASGLGVGEKLFF.

The chain has TRBV30 and TRBJ1-6; 7 bases are shared with TRBD1. The CDR3 is 17 amino acids. Germline V gene lookup returns CDR1 GTSNPN and CDR2 SVGIG (reference sequence). V lost 4 bases to trimming and J lost 4 bases; unmatched junction nucleotides: 13. The CDR3 nucleotides are TGTGCCTGGATTAGCCCCAGGCCGGGACAGTATAATTCACCCCTCCACTTT. It yields the protein CAWISPRPGQYNSPLHF.

The chain combines TRBV5-1 with TRBJ2-5; 7 nucleotides agree with TRBD2. There are 17 residues in the CDR3. The V gene's germline CDR1 is SGHRS and CDR2 YFSETQ. Unmatched junction bases numbered 11, after V lost 1 base and J lost 2 bases. The CDR3 nucleotides read TGCGCCAGCAGCTTGCGACGAGTAGCGGGCCCGCAAGAGACCCAGTACTTC. Translating gives CASSLRRVAGPQETQYF. Combining the CDR3 with reference TRBV5-1 and TRBJ2-5 gives the whole variable domain KAGVTQTPRYLIKTRGQQVTLSCSPISGHRSVSWYQQTPGQGLQFLFEYFSETQRNKGNFPGRFSGRQFSNSRSEMNVSTLELGDSALYLCASSLRRVAGPQETQYFGPGTRLLVL.